The 21 T cell receptor beta chains given below trace back to one sample, sequenced in a study of blood T cells in healthy people across ages. Combining a sample-barcoded 5' primer with a J-beta primer mix, a second PCR ran for roughly 7 to 11 cycles. A single record per CDR3 protein comes from TCRdb applying MiXCR to the 5' RACE reads. This table has about 1,400,000 distinct CDR3 sequences, around 59% appearing once. Sequences were obtained from blood. The receptor source for this set is a man aged 18 to 29 in good health.

The rearrangement uses TRBV7-8 and TRBJ2-7; 7 bases align to TRBD2. The CDR3 is 15 residues long. After removal of 2 bases from V and 6 bases from J, the junction contained 10 bases not matched to a gene. Germline loops: CDR1 SGHVS, CDR2 FQNEAQ. CDR3 nucleotides: TGTGCCAGCAGCTTAACCGTGGGCGGGGGTTCCGAGCAGTACTTC. This encodes CASSLTVGGGSEQYF. Full variable domain (remainder filled in from reference TRBV7-8 and TRBJ2-7): GAGVSQSPRYKVAKRGQDVALRCDPISGHVSLFWYQQALGQGPEFLTYFQNEAQLDKSGLPSDRFFAERPEGSVSTLKIQRTQQEDSAVYLCASSLTVGGGSEQYFGPGTRLTVT.

In its sample, this clonotype was seen a few times. The gene calls are TRBV25-1 and TRBJ2-1, with D maybe TRBD1 (5 bases). V was shortened by 5 bases and J by 8 bases, with 13 bases between the two germline ends. CDR3 length equals 13 residues. The germline V gene has CDR1 MGHDK and CDR2 SYGVNS. The CDR3 loop reads CASSKDSPHEQFF. In DNA form, the CDR3 reads TGTGCCAGCAGTAAAGACAGCCCCCATGAGCAGTTCTTC.

V usage is TRBV7-6 and J usage is TRBJ1-1; possible D gene TRBD1, 5 bases. There are 17 residues in the CDR3. V shed 5 bases and J shed 5 bases, with 24 bases lying between them. Germline CDR1 is SGHVS and CDR2 is FNYEAQ. The CDR3 loop reads CASSPGLGGFVGTEAFF. CDR3 DNA sequence: TGTGCCAGCAGCCCCGGCTTGGGGGGTTTCGTTGGGACTGAAGCTTTCTTT. Full variable domain (missing parts from reference TRBV7-6 and TRBJ1-1): GAGVSQSPRYKVTKRGQDVALRCDPISGHVSLYWYRQALGQGPEFLTYFNYEAQQDKSGLPNDRFSAERPEGSISTLTIQRTEQRDSAMYRCASSPGLGGFVGTEAFFGQGTRLTVV.

This chain links TRBV15 with TRBJ2-7, with 9 bases that match TRBD2. This CDR3 is 14 amino acids long. V lost 9 bases to trimming and J lost 0 bases; unmatched junction nucleotides: 6. Germline V lookup: CDR1 LNHNV, CDR2 YYDKDF (reference sequence). The CDR3 nucleotides are TGTGCCACTCGGACTAGCGAGAACTCCTACGAGCAGTACTTC. The encoded protein is CATRTSENSYEQYF.

The chain combines TRBV29-1 with TRBJ1-1; D call uncertain. CDR1 is SQVTM and CDR2 is ANQGSEA in the germline V gene. The CDR3 consists of 11 residues. Trimming pared 6 bases from V and 3 bases from J, leaving 8 bases between. The CDR3 bases are TGCAGCGTGCAGAAGGACACTGAAGCTTTCTTT. The encoded protein is CSVQKDTEAFF.

CDR3 nucleotides: TGTGCCAGCAGTTCGACCGGTAGCGGGGTTTCCTACGAGCAGTACTTC. Residues: CASSSTGSGVSYEQYF. The chain uses TRBV12-3 or TRBV12-4 and TRBJ2-7, with 8 bases aligning to TRBD2. V was pared by 4 bases and J by 1 base, with 9 bases of the junction left unmatched. CDR3 length: 16 amino acids.

V usage is TRBV10-1 and J usage is TRBJ2-5; D call uncertain. Per the germline V gene, CDR1 is WNHNN and CDR2 is SYGVQD (reference sequence). The CDR3 covers 13 residues. V lost 7 bases, J lost 11 bases, and 20 bases lay in between. CDR3 residues: CASTWSLGNEQYF. As DNA, the CDR3 is TGCGCCAGCACTTGGTCCCTTGGGAATGAGCAGTACTTC.

This chain uses TRBV11-2 with TRBJ1-2; tentative D call: TRBD1 (6 bases). Germline CDR1 is SGHAT and CDR2 is FQNNGV. The length of the CDR3 is 13 residues. V lost 4 bases and J lost 3, with 9 bases in between. The CDR3 coding sequence is TGTGCCAGCAGCTACGGACAGTACTATGGCTACACCTTC. Amino acid sequence: CASSYGQYYGYTF.

CDR3 loop: CASMRGQWENEQYF. The CDR3 region has the DNA TGTGCCAGCATGCGAGGACAATGGGAGAACGAGCAGTACTTC. The chain is built from TRBV28 and TRBJ2-7, with D possibly being TRBD1 or TRBD2 (5 bases each). This CDR3 contains 14 residues. V shed 7 bases and J shed 5 bases, with 18 bases lying between them. The V gene's germline CDR1 is MDHEN and CDR2 SYDVKM.

V is TRBV5-1 and J is TRBJ2-3; the D is unclear. V lost 4 bases and J lost 0, with 9 bases in between. The CDR3 totals 14 residues. Germline CDR1 and CDR2: SGHRS and YFSETQ. Here the CDR3 reads CASSPGWSTDTQYF. CDR3 bases: TGCGCCAGCAGCCCCGGGTGGAGCACAGATACGCAGTATTTT.

This clonotype appeared a few times. The CDR3 sequence is CASSPKVDRGYGYTF. The CDR3, as DNA: TGCGCCAGCAGCCCAAAAGTGGACAGGGGGTATGGCTACACCTTC. The rearrangement uses TRBV4-3 and TRBJ1-2; 10 bases line up with TRBD1. V shed 4 bases, J shed 5 bases, and the junction held 7 bases outside the gene matches. The germline gives CDR1 LGHNA, CDR2 YSLEER. The length of the CDR3 is 15 residues.

The chain is built from TRBV29-1 and TRBJ2-5; no definite D call. This CDR3 contains 12 residues. Germline CDR1 reads SQVTM; CDR2 reads ANQGSEA. Trimming cost V 4 bases and J 2 bases, with 8 bases left between them. DNA for the CDR3: TGCAGCGTTGTGGCGGCGCAAGAGACCCAGTACTTC. Protein sequence: CSVVAAQETQYF.

The chain employs TRBV20-1 and TRBJ2-5; TRBD1 aligns across 9 bases. The J call may be wrong; the DNA end is better matched by TRBJ2-7. The CDR3 spans 15 residues. Looked up from germline, CDR1 is DFQATT and CDR2 is SNEGSKA (reference sequence). In nucleotides, the CDR3 is TGCAGTGCTAGAGTTTGGGACAGGGTCTCCTACGAGCAGTACTTC. Translating it yields CSARVWDRVSYEQYF.

The count of this clonotype is one. This rearrangement joins TRBV20-1 to TRBJ1-2, with D perhaps matching TRBD1 (6 bases). V shed 1 base and J shed 8 bases, with 20 bases lying between them. CDR1 and CDR2 from the germline V gene are DFQATT and SNEGSKA (reference sequence). This CDR3 spans 15 amino acids. CDR3 nucleotides: TGCAGTGCTAGAGCCCAGATACAGGGAAGATCGGGCTACACCTTC. Translating gives CSARAQIQGRSGYTF.

The genes are TRBV2 and TRBJ2-6; D uncertain. The CDR3 is 16 residues long. Trimming took 0 bases from V and 4 from J, leaving 10 bases between them. CDR1 SNHLY and CDR2 FYNNEI come from the germline V gene. The CDR3, as DNA: TGTGCCAGCAGTGAAGCGCTTCATGGGGGGGCCAACGTCCTGACTTTC. It translates to CASSEALHGGANVLTF.

The V gene is TRBV20-1, the J gene TRBJ2-1, with 9 bases lining up with TRBD2. Germline values: CDR1 DFQATT, CDR2 SNEGSKA (reference sequence). Trimming at V came to 1 base and at J to 8 bases, leaving 12 bases not matched to a gene. The CDR3 covers 16 residues. CDR3 protein: CSARARGAGGPDEQFF. The CDR3 DNA reads as TGCAGTGCTAGAGCCAGGGGGGCGGGAGGGCCCGATGAGCAGTTCTTC.

The CDR3 region is CAVQSGQGPSYEQYF. As DNA, the CDR3 is TGTGCCGTTCAATCAGGACAGGGACCCTCCTACGAGCAGTACTTC. J is TRBJ2-7 and V is TRBV15, with 8 bases identical to TRBD1. The CDR3 has 15 residues. Germline CDR1 LNHNV, CDR2 YYDKDF (reference sequence). Losses at the gene ends were 11 bases for V and 0 bases for J; bases not matched to a gene: 12.

The CDR3 bases are TGCGCCAGCAGCCAACCGGGGGTCGAGACCCAGTACTTC. Amino acids: CASSQPGVETQYF. The chain is built from TRBV4-1 and TRBJ2-7; D possibly corresponds to TRBD2 (6 bases). The last part of the DNA fits TRBJ2-5 better; the J call may be wrong. The germline V gene encodes CDR1 MGHRA and CDR2 YSYEKL. This CDR3 is built from 13 residues.

The chain links TRBV6-2 or TRBV6-3 to TRBJ1-4, with TRBD1 as a possible D gene (5 bases). V lost 8 bases, J lost 8 bases, and 9 bases lay in between. CDR3 length: 11 residues. Germline CDR1 MNHEY, CDR2 SVGEGT. The CDR3 loop reads CASASGEKLFF. The CDR3 DNA follows: TGTGCCAGCGCCTCAGGGGAAAAACTGTTTTTT.

In this sample, this clonotype turned up many times. The CDR3 here is CASRRTWNQPQHF. The DNA for the CDR3 is TGTGCCAGCAGACGCACCTGGAATCAGCCCCAGCATTTT. The chain combines TRBV6-5 with TRBJ1-5, with D unclear. Germline loops: CDR1 MNHEY, CDR2 SVGAGI. V was shortened by 6 bases and J by 4 bases, with 10 bases between the two germline ends. The CDR3 has 13 amino acids.

The chain is built from TRBV6-2 or TRBV6-3 and TRBJ1-5; D remains ambiguous. This CDR3 comprises 16 residues. CDR1 and CDR2 (germline): MNHEY, SVGEGT. Trimming pared 0 bases from V and 3 bases from J, leaving 12 bases between. CDR3 coding DNA: TGTGCCAGCAGTTACTCGAGAGAGACGTACAATCAGCCCCAGCATTTT. Translated: CASSYSRETYNQPQHF.